This T cell receptor (beta chain) was recovered during a study of T cell repertoires in cytomegalovirus infection. For the study at large: Public TCR beta signature analysis indicated the presence of both CMV infection and matching HLA type.

TCRdb independently ran MiXCR on the reads; one entry per CDR3 protein. The data show around 630,000 distinct CDR3 sequences, with 24% seen just once and under 8.5% held by the top ten. The V gene lost 3 bases and the J gene lost 7 bases, with 24 bases spanning the gap. Germline assignment: CDR1 SGHTA and CDR2 FQGNSA. The CDR3 is 18 residues long. This chain uses TRBV7-2 with TRBJ2-2; the D is unclear. The source is a human donor in good health (CMV status not recorded). Some clones in this sample may be carry-over from other donors' samples. The specimen was CD8+ T cells from PBMCs. CDR3: CASSFEGPRNYLSGELFF. The CDR3 DNA is TGTGCCAGCAGCTTTGAAGGCCCCAGGAACTACCTCAGCGGGGAGCTGTTTTTT.